This TCR beta chain was observed in a study of blood T cell repertoires in COVID-19. Germline V gives CDR1 LGHDT, CDR2 YNNKEL (reference sequence). The CDR3 has 14 amino acids. The J segment lost 4 bases and the V segment lost 3 bases, leaving 4 bases of the junction unmatched. Libraries were prepared by immunoSEQ multiplex PCR; TCRdb keeps only in-frame clonotypes and omits some of them. This table holds 70,000 or so clones, about three quarters found once. The rearrangement links TRBV3-1 (or the pseudogene TRBV3-2) to TRBJ1-2; 8 nucleotides agree with TRBD1. The source is an older woman with acute or convalescent COVID-19. What was sequenced was peripheral blood. The CDR3 is CASSQGGQAYGYTF. DNA for the CDR3: TGTGCCAGCAGCCAGGGGGGACAGGCCTATGGCTACACCTTC.